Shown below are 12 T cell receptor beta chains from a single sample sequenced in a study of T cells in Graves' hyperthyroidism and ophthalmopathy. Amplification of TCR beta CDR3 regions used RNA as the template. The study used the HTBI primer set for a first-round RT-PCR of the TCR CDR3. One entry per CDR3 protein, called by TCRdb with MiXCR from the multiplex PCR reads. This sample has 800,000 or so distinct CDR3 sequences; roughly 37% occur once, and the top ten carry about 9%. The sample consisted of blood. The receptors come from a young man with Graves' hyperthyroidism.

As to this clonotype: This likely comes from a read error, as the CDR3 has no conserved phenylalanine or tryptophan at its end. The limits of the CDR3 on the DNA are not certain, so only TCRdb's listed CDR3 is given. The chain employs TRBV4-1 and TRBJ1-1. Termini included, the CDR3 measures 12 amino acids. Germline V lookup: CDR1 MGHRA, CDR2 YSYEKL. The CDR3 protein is CASSQDLAIANY.

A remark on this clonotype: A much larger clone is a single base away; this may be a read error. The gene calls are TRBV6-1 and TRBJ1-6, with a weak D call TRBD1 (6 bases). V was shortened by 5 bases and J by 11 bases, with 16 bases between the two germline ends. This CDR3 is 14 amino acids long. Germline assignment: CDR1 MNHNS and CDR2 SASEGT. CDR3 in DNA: TGTGCCAGCAGTCCCTGGACAGAAAATCCACCCCTCCACTTT. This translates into CASSPWTENPPLHF.

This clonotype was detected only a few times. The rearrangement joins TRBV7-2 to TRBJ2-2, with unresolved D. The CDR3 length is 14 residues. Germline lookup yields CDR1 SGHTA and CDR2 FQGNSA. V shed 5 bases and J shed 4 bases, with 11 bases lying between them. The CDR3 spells CASSPIRPTGELFF. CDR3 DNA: TGTGCCAGCAGCCCAATCCGACCCACCGGGGAGCTGTTTTTT. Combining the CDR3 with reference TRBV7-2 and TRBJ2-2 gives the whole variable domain GAGVSQSPSNKVTEKGKDVELRCDPISGHTALYWYRQSLGQGLEFLIYFQGNSAPDKSGLPSDRFSAERTGGSVSTLTIQRTQQEDSAVYLCASSPIRPTGELFFGEGSRLTVL.

This CDR3 reads CSADLGSSYEQYF. CDR3 in DNA: TGCAGTGCTGACTTAGGGAGCTCCTACGAGCAGTACTTC. The rearrangement links TRBV20-1 to TRBJ2-7, with D tentatively TRBD2 (5 bases). Trimming shortened V by 5 bases and J by 0 bases, and 11 bases separated the two germline ends. This CDR3 comprises 13 residues. CDR1 is DFQATT and CDR2 is SNEGSKA in the germline V gene (reference sequence).

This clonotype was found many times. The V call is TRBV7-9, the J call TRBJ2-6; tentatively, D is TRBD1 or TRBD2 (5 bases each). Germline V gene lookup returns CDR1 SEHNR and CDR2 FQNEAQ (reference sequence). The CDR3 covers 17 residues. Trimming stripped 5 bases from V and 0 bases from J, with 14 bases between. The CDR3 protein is CASSPSPGASGANVLTF. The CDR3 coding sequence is TGTGCCAGCAGCCCCAGCCCCGGGGCCTCTGGGGCCAACGTCCTGACTTTC.

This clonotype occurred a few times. The CDR3 DNA sequence: TGTGCCAGCAGCTTAGTGTATACGGGAAGTCAGCCCCAGCATTTT. Amino acid sequence: CASSLVYTGSQPQHF. The chain couples TRBV7-2 to TRBJ1-5; D gene ambiguous. The V end was cut by 1 base, the J end by 6 bases, with 13 bases between. The CDR3 sequence is 15 residues long. From germline, CDR1 is SGHTA and CDR2 FQGNSA.

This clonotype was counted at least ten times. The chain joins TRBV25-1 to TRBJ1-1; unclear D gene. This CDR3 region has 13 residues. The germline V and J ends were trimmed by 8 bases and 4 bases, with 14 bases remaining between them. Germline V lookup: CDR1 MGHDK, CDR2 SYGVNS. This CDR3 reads CASGREWSTEAFF. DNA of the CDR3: TGTGCCAGCGGGAGGGAATGGAGCACTGAAGCTTTCTTT.

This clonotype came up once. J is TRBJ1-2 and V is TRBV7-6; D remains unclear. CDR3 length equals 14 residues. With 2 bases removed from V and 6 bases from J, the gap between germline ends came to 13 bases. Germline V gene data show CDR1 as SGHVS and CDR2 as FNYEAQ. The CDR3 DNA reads TGTGCCAGCAGCTTACAGAACACCGGGGATGGCTACACCTTC. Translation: CASSLQNTGDGYTF.

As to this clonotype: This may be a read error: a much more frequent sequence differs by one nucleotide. CDR3 sequence reads: CASSMGRLAYEQYF. The CDR3 nucleotides are TGTGCCAGTAGTATGGGACGTCTAGCCTACGAGCAGTACTTC. The chain employs TRBV19 and TRBJ2-7; D possibly uses TRBD1 or TRBD2 (5 bases each). The CDR3 runs to 14 residues. V lost 3 bases to trimming and J lost 2 bases, with 11 bases between them. The germline V gene has CDR1 LNHDA and CDR2 SQIVND (reference sequence).

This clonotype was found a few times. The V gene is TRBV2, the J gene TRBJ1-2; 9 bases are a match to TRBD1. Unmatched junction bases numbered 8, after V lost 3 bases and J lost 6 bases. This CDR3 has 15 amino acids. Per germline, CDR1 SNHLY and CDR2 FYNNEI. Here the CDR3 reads CASSELGQGINGYTF. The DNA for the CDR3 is TGTGCCAGCAGTGAGTTGGGACAGGGAATCAATGGCTACACCTTC.

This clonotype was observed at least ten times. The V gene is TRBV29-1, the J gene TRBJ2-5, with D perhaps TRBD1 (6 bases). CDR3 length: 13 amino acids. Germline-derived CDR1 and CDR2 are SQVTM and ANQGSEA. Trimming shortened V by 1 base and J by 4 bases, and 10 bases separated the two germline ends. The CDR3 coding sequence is TGCAGCGTTGAAGGGGGGCTAAGAGAGACCCAGTACTTC. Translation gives CSVEGGLRETQYF.

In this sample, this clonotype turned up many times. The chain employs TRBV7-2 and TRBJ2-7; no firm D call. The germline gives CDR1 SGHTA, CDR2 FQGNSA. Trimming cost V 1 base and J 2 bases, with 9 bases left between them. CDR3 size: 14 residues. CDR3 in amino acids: CASSLGQTPYEQYF. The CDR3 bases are TGTGCCAGCAGCTTAGGGCAGACTCCCTACGAGCAGTACTTC.